One sample yielded the 30 T cell receptor beta chains listed below, sequenced in a study of cytomegalovirus exposure and HLA in healthy donors. PCR amplification relied on 60 Vbeta primers (plus 13 Jbeta primers). The assay was immunoSEQ multiplex PCR, and TCRdb's table has in-frame clones only and misses some. The repertoire holds about 160,000 clones, around 84% seen once, with 1.5% to 2.5% in the top ten. The sequencing sample was made of PBMCs. The receptors come from a man aged 18-30 years in good health and CMV-seronegative.

This sequence joins TRBV29-1 and TRBJ1-2, with D hard to call. The CDR3 spans 10 residues. Deletions cut 3 bases from V and 6 bases from J, with 5 bases between. CDR1 and CDR2 from the germline V gene are SQVTM and ANQGSEA. For the CDR3, the DNA is TGCAGCGTTGACGGGAATGGCTACACCTTC. Translation: CSVDGNGYTF. The whole variable domain, remainder taken from reference TRBV29-1 and TRBJ1-2, is SAVISQKPSRDICQRGTSLTIQCQVDSQVTMMFWYRQQPGQSLTLIATANQGSEATYESGFVIDKFPISRPNLTFSTLTVSNMSPEDSSIYLCSVDGNGYTFGSGTRLTVV.

J is TRBJ2-7 and V is TRBV6-1; the D gene is possibly TRBD1 (5 bases). CDR1 and CDR2 (germline): MNHNS, SASEGT. The CDR3 contains 14 residues. V dropped 6 bases and J dropped 2 bases, with 14 bases sitting between them. The CDR3 nucleotides read TGTGCCAGCAGGGCGTTCAGGGCCCCCTACGAGCAGTACTTC. Its translation is CASRAFRAPYEQYF.

The chain is built from TRBV28 and TRBJ2-7; TRBD2 is a possible D gene (5 bases). V was trimmed by 7 bases and J by 2 bases, leaving 21 bases between them. The CDR3 extends over 16 amino acids. The V gene's germline CDR1 is MDHEN and CDR2 SYDVKM. In nucleotides, the CDR3 is TGTGCCAGCACCGTCCCGGCGGCAGGTAGCGCCTACGAGCAGTACTTC. Translated, it gives CASTVPAAGSAYEQYF.

The J gene is TRBJ1-2, the V gene TRBV9; 7 bases are shared with TRBD1. CDR3 length equals 16 residues. V was clipped by 0 bases and J by 2 bases; unmatched bases: 7. CDR1 is SGDLS, CDR2 YYNGEE, per germline. The CDR3 nucleotides read TGTGCCAGCAGCGTAGGGGACAGAGGGTTCAACTATGGCTACACCTTC. It encodes CASSVGDRGFNYGYTF.

CDR3 nucleotides: TGTGCCAGCAGTTACAAGGCGGGCTCCTACGAGCAGTACTTC. Its translation: CASSYKAGSYEQYF. V gene TRBV6-5 combines with J gene TRBJ2-5; the D gene is possibly TRBD2 (5 bases). The J call may be in error: the DNA end matches TRBJ2-7 better. There are 14 residues in the CDR3. Germline loops: CDR1 MNHEY, CDR2 SVGAGI.

The chain uses TRBV27 and TRBJ2-3, with a tentative D call TRBD1 (5 bases). CDR1 and CDR2 (germline): MNHEY, SMNVEV (reference sequence). The CDR3 contains 18 residues. V was pared by 4 bases and J by 1 base, with 21 bases between. DNA for the CDR3: TGTGCCAGCAGTTGGATTGGAAGCACAGGAGAGGGCACAGATACGCAGTATTTT. Translation: CASSWIGSTGEGTDTQYF.

The chain is built from TRBV28 and TRBJ1-1, with D unclear. Trimming removed 6 bases from V and 9 bases from J, with 20 bases in between. Germline CDR1 and CDR2: MDHEN and SYDVKM. The CDR3 is 14 amino acids. The CDR3 sequence: CASSQLGERKKAFF. The CDR3 region has the DNA TGTGCCAGCAGCCAACTCGGGGAGAGGAAGAAAGCTTTCTTT. The full variable domain, in which reference TRBV28 and TRBJ1-1 provide the parts outside the CDR3, is DVKVTQSSRYLVKRTGEKVFLECVQDMDHENMFWYRQDPGLGLRLIYFSYDVKMKEKGDIPEGYSVSREKKERFSLILESASTNQTSMYLCASSQLGERKKAFFGQGTRLTVV.

The table lists this clone with a few counts. This chain connects TRBV6-6 to TRBJ2-1; 8 bases match TRBD2. The V gene end was trimmed by 5 bases and the J gene end by 10 bases; junction bases not matched to a gene: 10. Germline V gives CDR1 MNHNY, CDR2 SVGAGI (reference sequence). The CDR3 sequence is 14 residues long. CDR3 residues: CASSVETSAQEQFF. For the CDR3, the DNA is TGTGCCAGCAGTGTGGAGACTAGCGCCCAGGAGCAGTTCTTC.

This sequence joins TRBV19 and TRBJ1-3; D gene unclear. The CDR3 is made up of 16 amino acids. V was clipped by 4 bases and J by 3 bases, with 16 bases between them. The germline V gene has CDR1 LNHDA and CDR2 SQIVND (reference sequence). The CDR3 DNA follows: TGTGCCAGTAGTAAGATCCATTCGTCGAGTGGAAACACCATATATTTT. The encoded protein is CASSKIHSSSGNTIYF.

The rearrangement joins TRBV27 to TRBJ2-7; D might be TRBD1 (5 bases). The length of the CDR3 is 13 residues. Germline values: CDR1 MNHEY, CDR2 SMNVEV (reference sequence). V gave up 3 bases and J gave up 5 bases, with 11 bases separating them. The CDR3 protein is CASSLQGSHEQYF. The CDR3 DNA follows: TGTGCCAGCAGTTTGCAGGGATCCCACGAGCAGTACTTC.

The chain employs TRBV19 and TRBJ2-6, with TRBD1 identical over 7 bases. Germline V gives CDR1 LNHDA, CDR2 SQIVND (reference sequence). The V gene end was trimmed by 7 bases and the J gene end by 0 bases; junction bases not matched to a gene: 12. CDR3 length: 18 amino acids. The CDR3 nucleotides are TGTGCCAGTATTAAGGGGGCAGGGGAGCCCTCTGGGGCCAACGTCCTGACTTTC. It is translated as CASIKGAGEPSGANVLTF. Variable domain in full (rest from reference TRBV19 and TRBJ2-6): DGGITQSPKYLFRKEGQNVTLSCEQNLNHDAMYWYRQDPGQGLRLIYYSQIVNDFQKGDIAEGYSVSREKKESFPLTVTSAQKNPTAFYLCASIKGAGEPSGANVLTFGAGSRLTVL.

This rearrangement joins TRBV5-6 to TRBJ1-2; 10 bases map to TRBD1. This CDR3 region has 18 residues. CDR1 and CDR2 from the germline V gene are SGHDT and YYEEEE. Unmatched junction bases numbered 17, after V lost 6 bases and J lost 3 bases. CDR3 sequence: CASTQVRGQGTVDYGYTF. CDR3 DNA: TGTGCCAGCACCCAAGTCAGGGGACAGGGGACGGTGGACTATGGCTACACCTTC.

The chain joins TRBV29-1 to TRBJ1-2, with D maybe TRBD1 (5 bases). The CDR3 consists of 13 residues. Germline V lookup: CDR1 SQVTM, CDR2 ANQGSEA. V lost 2 bases to trimming and J lost 7 bases, with 14 bases between them. The DNA for the CDR3 is TGCAGCGTTGAAAACACATTGGGACTTGGCTACACCTTC. Residues: CSVENTLGLGYTF.

The sample holds a few counts of this clone. The chain couples TRBV2 to TRBJ2-7, with a tentative D call TRBD1 (7 bases). Germline CDR1 is SNHLY and CDR2 is FYNNEI. The CDR3 has 14 residues. V lost 7 bases and J lost 5, with 18 bases in between. The CDR3, as DNA: TGTGCCAGCAAAAACCCAGGGGGGTTTAACGAGCAGTACTTC. Its protein is CASKNPGGFNEQYF.

With regard to this clone: An end of the junction differs from the germline gene, which may be a read error. The chain uses TRBV29-1 and TRBJ2-5; 10 positions match TRBD1. CDR3 length equals 15 residues. Per the germline V gene, CDR1 is SQVTM and CDR2 is ANQGSEA. The CDR3: CSVEGRQGARETQYF. The CDR3 DNA reads as TGCAGCGTCGAAGGCCGACAGGGGGCGAGAGAGACCCAGTACTTC.

This clone was picked up one time. The chain is built from TRBV5-1 and TRBJ1-5; 9 bases align to TRBD1. The CDR3 length is 16 residues. Germline loops: CDR1 SGHRS, CDR2 YFSETQ. With V trimmed by 4 bases and J by 3 bases, 8 bases remained unmatched. The DNA of the CDR3 is TGCGCCAGCAGCCTAGACGGGACAGGGTTCAATCAGCCCCAGCATTTT. It yields the protein CASSLDGTGFNQPQHF. The full variable domain, rest sourced from reference TRBV5-1 and TRBJ1-5, is KAGVTQTPRYLIKTRGQQVTLSCSPISGHRSVSWYQQTPGQGLQFLFEYFSETQRNKGNFPGRFSGRQFSNSRSEMNVSTLELGDSALYLCASSLDGTGFNQPQHFGDGTRLSIL.

This clone was observed a handful of times. V gene TRBV18 combines with J gene TRBJ2-5; D perhaps matches TRBD2 (6 bases). This CDR3 has 14 residues. Trimming cost V 0 bases and J 5 bases, with 10 bases left between them. Germline assignment: CDR1 KGHSH and CDR2 LQKENI. The CDR3 DNA reads TGTGCCAGCTCACCACCGGCAGGGAGGGAGACCCAGTACTTC. Protein product: CASSPPAGRETQYF. The complete variable domain, with remaining parts taken from reference TRBV18 and TRBJ2-5, reads NAGVMQNPRHLVRRRGQEARLRCSPMKGHSHVYWYRQLPEEGLKFMVYLQKENIIDESGMPKERFSAEFPKEGPSILRIQQVVRGDSAAYFCASSPPAGRETQYFGPGTRLLVL.

CDR3 coding DNA: TGTGCCAGCAGCTTATACAGTGAAAATCAGCCCCAGCATTTT. Amino acid sequence: CASSLYSENQPQHF. The V call is TRBV7-2, the J call TRBJ1-5; no clear D. The CDR3 length is 14 residues. V shed 2 bases and J shed 4 bases, with 9 bases lying between them. CDR1 SGHTA and CDR2 FQGNSA come from the germline V gene.

This chain connects TRBV28 to TRBJ1-5; the match to TRBD1 covers 7 bases. CDR3 length equals 14 residues. Germline V gene lookup returns CDR1 MDHEN and CDR2 SYDVKM. V lost 5 bases and J lost 9; bases outside the gene matches: 10. The CDR3 DNA reads TGTGCCAGCAGTACGACAGGGTCGCGGAGGCCCCAGCATTTT. It is translated as CASSTTGSRRPQHF.

This chain uses TRBV10-3 with TRBJ2-7; D is unresolved. The CDR3 loop spans 14 amino acids. Germline V CDR1 and CDR2: ENHRY, SYGVKD. Deletions cut 6 bases from V and 0 bases from J, with 12 bases between. CDR3 amino acids: CAIRSPDSSYEQYF. The CDR3 DNA reads TGTGCCATCAGGAGCCCAGACTCCTCCTACGAGCAGTACTTC.

The chain is built from TRBV2 and TRBJ2-5; 7 bases align to TRBD1. CDR1 SNHLY and CDR2 FYNNEI come from the germline V gene. Trimming cost V 2 bases and J 5 bases; bases outside gene matches: 14. The CDR3 runs to 17 residues. DNA of the CDR3: TGTGCCAGCAGTGAACCTGCAGACAGGGTCGGTAGCGAGACCCAGTACTTC. This codes for CASSEPADRVGSETQYF.

J is TRBJ2-1 and V is TRBV7-9, with 8 bases lining up with TRBD1. The CDR3 runs to 15 residues. CDR1 is SEHNR and CDR2 is FQNEAQ in the germline V gene (reference sequence). V shed 5 bases and J 5 bases; nucleotides not matched to a gene: 8. DNA of the CDR3: TGTGCCAGCAGCACCACGGGACAGGCCGACAATGAGCAGTTCTTC. Its protein product is CASSTTGQADNEQFF. Full variable domain (rest looked up from reference TRBV7-9 and TRBJ2-1): DTGVSQNPRHKITKRGQNVTFRCDPISEHNRLYWYRQTLGQGPEFLTYFQNEAQLEKSRLLSDRFSAERPKGSFSTLEIQRTEQGDSAMYLCASSTTGQADNEQFFGPGTRLTVL.

This chain connects TRBV2 to TRBJ2-3; tentative D call: TRBD2 (5 bases). This CDR3 has 15 amino acids. Looked up from germline, CDR1 is SNHLY and CDR2 is FYNNEI. V lost 6 bases to trimming and J lost 4 bases, with 17 bases between them. The CDR3, as DNA: TGTGCCAGCAGCAAATCGGGGTATATTGCAGATACGCAGTATTTT. Protein product: CASSKSGYIADTQYF.

Details on this clone: Other DNA sequences within the sample encode an identical CDR3. The chain joins TRBV6-6 to TRBJ2-7; weak D call: TRBD2 (6 bases). Germline V CDR1 and CDR2: MNHNY, SVGAGI (reference sequence). The CDR3 has 13 amino acids. The ends were cut back, 2 bases at V and 4 bases at J, with 9 bases in the middle. DNA of the CDR3: TGTGCCAGCAGTTACCGCGGGACTTACGAGCAGTACTTC. Translated, it gives CASSYRGTYEQYF.

The chain links TRBV5-1 to TRBJ2-1; TRBD1 might be the D (5 bases). CDR3 length equals 14 residues. Germline CDR1 and CDR2: SGHRS and YFSETQ. The V and J ends lost 3 bases and 7 bases respectively, with 14 bases between them. CDR3 DNA: TGCGCCAGCAGCTCCTCTAGGGGCCAAAATGAGCAGTTCTTC. It codes for CASSSSRGQNEQFF. The full variable domain, its missing parts supplied by reference TRBV5-1 and TRBJ2-1, is KAGVTQTPRYLIKTRGQQVTLSCSPISGHRSVSWYQQTPGQGLQFLFEYFSETQRNKGNFPGRFSGRQFSNSRSEMNVSTLELGDSALYLCASSSSRGQNEQFFGPGTRLTVL.

This clone occurred a few times. The gene calls are TRBV19 and TRBJ2-7; TRBD2 matches at 7 bases. Trimming cost V 3 bases and J 3 bases; bases outside gene matches: 14. Germline CDR1 is LNHDA and CDR2 is SQIVND (reference sequence). CDR3 length: 17 amino acids. This chain's CDR3 is CASSIKIAGSVVYEQYF. The DNA for the CDR3 is TGTGCCAGTAGTATTAAGATAGCGGGCAGCGTGGTCTACGAGCAGTACTTC.

V gene TRBV4-2 combines with J gene TRBJ2-2; a possible D gene is TRBD2 (7 bases). V was pared by 5 bases and J by 4 bases, with 14 bases between. This CDR3 has 15 amino acids. Germline-derived CDR1 and CDR2 are LGHNA and YNFKEQ. CDR3 sequence: CASSLGGGLTGELFF. Written as DNA, the CDR3 is TGTGCCAGCAGCTTAGGGGGGGGCCTCACCGGGGAGCTGTTTTTT.

The rearrangement uses TRBV6-4 and TRBJ1-1; no definite D call. This CDR3 spans 13 amino acids. Germline CDR1 MRHNA, CDR2 SNTAGT. V was clipped by 4 bases and J by 1 base, with 7 bases between them. CDR3 nucleotide sequence: TGTGCCAGCAGTGTAGCCAGGAACACTGAAGCTTTCTTT. It is translated as CASSVARNTEAFF.

The V gene is TRBV9, the J gene TRBJ1-2; 8 bases agree with TRBD1. From germline, CDR1 is SGDLS and CDR2 YYNGEE. The V and J ends lost 0 bases and 0 bases, in that order; junction bases with no gene match: 4. The CDR3 contains 16 residues. CDR3 in amino acids: CASSVAGTGTNYGYTF. CDR3 coding DNA: TGTGCCAGCAGCGTAGCAGGGACAGGTACTAACTATGGCTACACCTTC.

This clone appeared a single time. The J gene is TRBJ2-1, the V gene TRBV7-6; 7 bases map to TRBD2. Germline loops: CDR1 SGHVS, CDR2 FNYEAQ. This CDR3 region has 15 residues. J lost 6 bases, V lost 5 bases, and 10 bases had no gene match. CDR3 in DNA: TGTGCCAGCAGCCCAAGTTTTGGCGGGGGCAATGAGCAGTTCTTC. This gives the protein CASSPSFGGGNEQFF.